This entry features one T cell receptor beta chain sequence. Antigen specificity is unknown. A history of autoimmune disease or systemic immunosuppression excluded patients. The data stem from a study of OX40 agonist ivuxolimab in advanced cancers. At the level of the study: Patients were treated with intravenous ivuxolimab, dosed at 0.01 to 10 mg/kg and infused every 2 weeks. The eligibility criteria allowed prior anti-PD-1, anti-PD-L1 or anti-CTLA-4 therapy, and around 40% had some. Notes on the study in general: Normalized T-cell clonal expansion was also low in a subset of nonresponders.

Clones were sequenced by immunoSEQ multiplex PCR, and TCRdb holds only the in-frame ones, with some missing. In the table there are about 14,000 clones, around 69% of which are singletons. The starting material was CD4+ or CD8+ T cells sorted from blood, obtained in a trial of the OX40 agonist ivuxolimab. This sequence originates from an adult with an advanced solid tumor such as melanoma, head and neck, liver or kidney cancer.

CDR3 DNA sequence: TGTGCCAGCAGCCCGGGACAGGGCAATCAGCCCCAGCATTTT. Its protein is CASSPGQGNQPQHF. This chain links TRBV7-9 with TRBJ1-5; the match to TRBD1 covers 8 bases. The CDR3 is 14 amino acids. CDR1 is SEHNR, CDR2 FQNEAQ, per germline (reference sequence). V lost 5 bases and J lost 2; bases outside the gene matches: 2.